Listed here are 6 T cell receptor beta chains from one sample, sequenced in a study of molecular identifiers for immune sequencing clone quantification. TCRdb re-called the PCR reads with MiXCR, one entry per CDR3 protein. The sample lists approximately 500,000 distinct CDR3 sequences, roughly 25% occurring once. The specimen was naive CD8+ T cells from blood, with Jurkat cell RNA spiked in. Subset defined: FACS-sorted CD8+CD4-CCR7+CD45RA+ naive T cells. These receptors all stem from a human donor in good health. Some libraries in this study had Jurkat cell RNA spiked in.

This clonotype was seen only a few times. The chain employs TRBV30 and TRBJ2-1, with D perhaps TRBD2 (5 bases). This CDR3 comprises 12 residues. The ends were cut back, 1 base at V and 9 bases at J, with 10 bases in the middle. CDR1 GTSNPN and CDR2 SVGIG come from the germline V gene (reference sequence). The DNA for the CDR3 is TGTGCCTGGAGTGAGGCGGGCGCTGAGCAGTTCTTC. Its protein is CAWSEAGAEQFF.

This clonotype was counted many times. The chain recombines TRBV7-9 with TRBJ1-3; a weak D match, TRBD1 (5 bases). Germline V gives CDR1 SEHNR, CDR2 FQNEAQ (reference sequence). The germline V and J ends were trimmed by 10 bases and 0 bases, with 13 bases remaining between them. This CDR3 has 14 amino acids. The CDR3 DNA reads TGTGCCACTCGACAGACAGACTCTGGAAACACCATATATTTT. As protein: CATRQTDSGNTIYF.

This clonotype was observed a handful of times. The chain couples TRBV4-3 to TRBJ1-1; D not certain. The CDR3 has 19 amino acids. Trimming took 3 bases from V and 6 from J, leaving 29 bases between them. From germline, CDR1 is LGHNA and CDR2 YSLEER. The CDR3 sequence: CASSHRVSGGLAAAAEAFF. CDR3 sequence (DNA): TGCGCCAGCAGCCACCGAGTGTCGGGAGGGTTGGCGGCAGCTGCTGAAGCTTTCTTT.

As for this clonotype: This may be a read error, as it is one base from a much larger clone. The chain couples TRBV7-9 to TRBJ2-7; TRBD2 matches at 7 bases. The CDR3 has 14 residues. Germline V gene data show CDR1 as SEHNR and CDR2 as FQNEAQ (reference sequence). CDR3 residues: CAGSPRERGDEQYF. The DNA of the CDR3 is TGTGCCGGCAGCCCTCGGGAACGGGGGGACGAGCAGTACTTC.

Worth noting for this clonotype: The CDR3 carries no conserved terminal phenylalanine or tryptophan, so it likely arises from a read error. The chain uses TRBV24-1 and TRBJ2-3; possible D gene TRBD2, 5 bases. V gave up 4 bases and J gave up 0 bases, with 16 bases separating them. Looked up from germline, CDR1 is KGHDR and CDR2 is SFDVKD. CDR3 size: 17 residues. CDR3 nucleotides: TGTGCCACCAGTGAACCCCCTAAAGCGGCGAGCACAGATACGCAGTATTCT. It translates to CATSEPPKAASTDTQYS.

This clonotype was recorded many times. The chain combines TRBV12-3 or TRBV12-4 with TRBJ2-3; 8 bases are shared with TRBD2. This CDR3 has 15 residues. The V and J ends lost 8 bases and 4 bases, in that order; junction bases with no gene match: 11. The CDR3 DNA is TGTGCCAGCCAAGTCCGGGAGGGCCGTGCAGATACGCAGTATTTT. Residues: CASQVREGRADTQYF.